Each of the 27 T cell receptor beta chains below was sequenced from the same sample in a study of CD8 T cells in ankylosing spondylitis (dated by TCRdb to about 2017). On the study overall, not on this receptor specifically: Blood from ankylosing spondylitis patients appeared to be characterized by a TCR beta motif composed of eight highly homologous amino acid variants.

Their recognized antigens are unknown. The method behind the library was 5' RACE. The sequencer listed for this sample is Illumina HiSeq 2500. TCRdb reran the public reads through fastp at Q25 and MiXCR, keeping productive beta chains. Each entry is one CDR3 protein sequence, shown with its most common DNA and genes. This sample has more than 250,000 distinct CDR3 sequences in its table, and roughly 8% of those were observed once. The biggest ten clones account for roughly 15% of the sample. Sequencing used blood, either unsorted or a sorted T cell fraction (not recorded which). The origin of the receptors is a male donor with ankylosing spondylitis.

This clonotype occurred a few times. This chain joins TRBV20-1 and TRBJ2-1, with 12 bases aligning to TRBD2. The CDR3 contains 15 residues. V gave up 6 bases and J gave up 5 bases; unmatched junction bases: 8. Germline lookup yields CDR1 DFQATT and CDR2 SNEGSKA (reference sequence). The CDR3 reads CSAPTGTSGHNEQFF. DNA of the CDR3: TGCAGTGCCCCGACCGGGACTAGCGGGCACAATGAGCAGTTCTTC.

This clonotype appeared many times. The CDR3 spells CASSLGVHEQYF. In nucleotides, the CDR3 is TGTGCCAGCAGTTTAGGGGTGCACGAGCAGTACTTC. This sequence joins TRBV12-3 or TRBV12-4 and TRBJ2-7, with unresolved D. Trimming stripped 1 base from V and 5 bases from J, with 6 bases between. The CDR3 loop spans 12 amino acids.

This clonotype was counted between two and nine times. The rearrangement joins TRBV7-2 to TRBJ2-1; the match to TRBD2 covers 7 bases. Germline V CDR1 and CDR2: SGHTA, FQGNSA. The CDR3 is 14 amino acids. Losses at the gene ends were 5 bases for V and 6 bases for J; bases not matched to a gene: 7. CDR3 sequence (DNA): TGTGCCAGCAGCGAGGGACTAAGATTCAATGAGCAGTTCTTC. Encoded protein: CASSEGLRFNEQFF.

This clonotype was seen many times. This chain joins TRBV10-2 and TRBJ2-1; D might be TRBD2 (6 bases). CDR1 is WSHSY, CDR2 SAAADI, per germline. Trimming took 2 bases from V and 3 from J, leaving 17 bases between them. This CDR3 has 17 amino acids. The chain's CDR3 is CASSEHGGRDGYNEQFF. CDR3 coding DNA: TGCGCCAGCAGTGAGCATGGTGGGCGGGACGGCTACAATGAGCAGTTCTTC.

V gene TRBV20-1 combines with J gene TRBJ2-1; no firm D call. V dropped 5 bases and J dropped 8 bases, with 19 bases sitting between them. This CDR3 has 14 amino acids. CDR1 DFQATT and CDR2 SNEGSKA come from the germline V gene (reference sequence). The CDR3, as DNA: TGCAGTGCTGCCCCTGGGCTTGGCTGGGATGAGCAGTTCTTC. It yields the protein CSAAPGLGWDEQFF.

The sample holds many counts of this clonotype. The gene calls are TRBV29-1 and TRBJ2-2, with D possibly being TRBD1 (5 bases). Germline V gives CDR1 SQVTM, CDR2 ANQGSEA. The CDR3 has 16 residues. V was clipped by 4 bases and J by 4 bases, with 19 bases between them. As DNA, the CDR3 is TGCAGCGTTGTATATCCAAGTGGGCAGGGCACCGGGGAGCTGTTTTTT. Translating it yields CSVVYPSGQGTGELFF.

This clonotype was counted many times. The rearrangement joins TRBV29-1 to TRBJ2-1; D call uncertain. CDR3 length: 16 amino acids. CDR1 is SQVTM, CDR2 ANQGSEA, per germline. Trimming shortened V by 0 bases and J by 0 bases, and 12 bases separated the two germline ends. DNA for the CDR3: TGCAGCGTTGAAGATCGGGTGACGCGCTCCTACAATGAGCAGTTCTTC. It is translated as CSVEDRVTRSYNEQFF.

In its sample, this clonotype was seen many times. In nucleotides, the CDR3 is TGCGCCAGCAGCTTGGAGGGTAGTACGGGATCACCCCTCCACTTT. Its translation: CASSLEGSTGSPLHF. The V and J genes are TRBV5-1 and TRBJ1-6, with D unresolved. This CDR3 is 15 amino acids long. V was clipped by 0 bases and J by 10 bases, with 14 bases between them. Germline V lookup: CDR1 SGHRS, CDR2 YFSETQ.

V gene TRBV19 combines with J gene TRBJ1-6; D may be TRBD1 (6 bases). Germline V lookup: CDR1 LNHDA, CDR2 SQIVND (reference sequence). Trimming took 4 bases from V and 8 from J, leaving 15 bases between them. CDR3 size: 15 residues. CDR3 DNA sequence: TGTGCCAGTAGTACTCCGGCAGGGGACTATTCACCCCTCCACTTT. Its protein product is CASSTPAGDYSPLHF.

This clonotype was counted only a few times. The chain combines TRBV7-2 with TRBJ2-5; 8 nucleotides line up with TRBD2. Losses at the gene ends were 8 bases for V and 5 bases for J; bases not matched to a gene: 13. The CDR3 extends over 15 amino acids. Germline V gene lookup returns CDR1 SGHTA and CDR2 FQGNSA. The CDR3: CASGGLAGMRETQYF. CDR3 DNA sequence: TGTGCCAGCGGGGGCTTAGCGGGAATGAGGGAGACCCAGTACTTC.

Only a few counts were recorded for this clonotype. The rearrangement joins TRBV4-1 to TRBJ2-1; tentatively, D is TRBD2 (7 bases). The CDR3 length is 21 residues. Germline V gives CDR1 MGHRA, CDR2 YSYEKL. With 0 bases removed from V and 4 bases from J, the gap between germline ends came to 28 bases. In nucleotides, the CDR3 is TGCGCCAGCAGCCAAGATTTCTCGAGAGGGGGATCGGGGAGGGGTTACAATGAGCAGTTCTTC. Translated, it gives CASSQDFSRGGSGRGYNEQFF.

The rearrangement uses TRBV27 and TRBJ2-7; D uncertain. This CDR3 contains 16 residues. The V gene's germline CDR1 is MNHEY and CDR2 SMNVEV (reference sequence). Trimming took 1 base from V and 0 from J, leaving 13 bases between them. The CDR3 here is CASSLYPRVLSYEQYF. The CDR3 bases are TGTGCCAGCAGTTTATACCCGCGCGTACTCTCCTACGAGCAGTACTTC.

This clonotype turned up a few times. The CDR3 nucleotides read TGCGCCAGCAGCTCGACAGGAAACAATGAGCAGTTCTTC. This translates into CASSSTGNNEQFF. The rearrangement links TRBV5-1 to TRBJ2-1; D might be TRBD1 (6 bases). Germline-derived CDR1 and CDR2 are SGHRS and YFSETQ. V lost 3 bases to trimming and J lost 5 bases, with 9 bases between them. The CDR3 runs 13 residues.

In its sample, this clonotype was seen a few times. The chain combines TRBV20-1 with TRBJ2-3, with 13 bases that match TRBD2. The germline V gene encodes CDR1 DFQATT and CDR2 SNEGSKA (reference sequence). Trimming removed 6 bases from V and 5 bases from J; junction bases left unmatched: 2. This CDR3 contains 13 residues. The CDR3 region has the DNA TGCAGTGCCGGACTAGCGGGAGTAGATACGCAGTATTTT. It is translated as CSAGLAGVDTQYF.

This clonotype was observed a handful of times. This rearrangement joins TRBV4-1 to TRBJ2-7; TRBD2 matches at 10 bases. In germline, CDR1 is MGHRA, CDR2 YSYEKL. The CDR3 sequence is 16 residues long. Unmatched junction bases numbered 4, after V lost 1 base and J lost 1 base. CDR3 sequence (DNA): TGCGCCAGCAGCCAAGGCGGACTAGCGGCTTCCTACGAGCAGTACTTC. It encodes CASSQGGLAASYEQYF.

Notes on this clonotype: With a much larger clone just one base away, this may be a read error. V and J are TRBV7-8 and TRBJ2-3; tentatively, D is TRBD1 or TRBD2 (5 bases each). The CDR3 length is 15 residues. V dropped 8 bases and J dropped 5 bases, with 20 bases sitting between them. Germline CDR1 and CDR2: SGHVS and FQNEAQ. CDR3 in DNA: TGTGCCAGCGGCTCCCCCGGGGCCTTCGGAGATACGCAGTATTTT. It is translated as CASGSPGAFGDTQYF.

This clonotype occurred a few times. The chain joins TRBV5-1 to TRBJ2-7; the D is unclear. V was clipped by 1 base and J by 0 bases, with 14 bases between them. CDR3 length equals 16 residues. CDR1 SGHRS and CDR2 YFSETQ come from the germline V gene. The CDR3 DNA sequence: TGCGCCAGCAGCTTGTTTTCAGGCTCCAGCTCCTACGAGCAGTACTTC. It encodes CASSLFSGSSSYEQYF. The full variable domain, rest sourced from reference TRBV5-1 and TRBJ2-7, is KAGVTQTPRYLIKTRGQQVTLSCSPISGHRSVSWYQQTPGQGLQFLFEYFSETQRNKGNFPGRFSGRQFSNSRSEMNVSTLELGDSALYLCASSLFSGSSSYEQYFGPGTRLTVT.

V and J are TRBV27 and TRBJ2-1, with unresolved D. The V gene lost 4 bases and the J gene lost 5 bases, with 18 bases spanning the gap. Germline V gene data show CDR1 as MNHEY and CDR2 as SMNVEV (reference sequence). This CDR3 has 16 residues. The CDR3 bases are TGTGCCAGCAGTTACTCAGGCCCTTTGGTTAACAATGAGCAGTTCTTC. It yields the protein CASSYSGPLVNNEQFF.

This clonotype has a count of ten or more. The chain couples TRBV7-9 to TRBJ1-1; D is uncertain. The CDR3 covers 13 residues. Germline CDR1 and CDR2: SEHNR and FQNEAQ (reference sequence). Trimming stripped 3 bases from V and 0 bases from J, with 5 bases between. CDR3 residues: CASSFSMNTEAFF. CDR3 DNA: TGTGCCAGCAGCTTCAGTATGAACACTGAAGCTTTCTTT. Together with reference TRBV7-9 and TRBJ1-1, the CDR3 gives the full variable domain: DTGVSQNPRHKITKRGQNVTFRCDPISEHNRLYWYRQTLGQGPEFLTYFQNEAQLEKSRLLSDRFSAERPKGSFSTLEIQRTEQGDSAMYLCASSFSMNTEAFFGQGTRLTVV.

In its sample, this clonotype was seen a few times. V is TRBV5-1 and J is TRBJ1-4, with a weak D call TRBD1 (6 bases). Trimming removed 4 bases from V and 8 bases from J, with 9 bases in between. Germline CDR1 reads SGHRS; CDR2 reads YFSETQ. This CDR3 contains 12 residues. The CDR3, as DNA: TGCGCCAGCAGCCGGGACAACGAAAAACTGTTTTTT. Translated: CASSRDNEKLFF.

This clonotype was counted between two and nine times. This rearrangement joins TRBV12-3 or TRBV12-4 to TRBJ1-1, with 7 bases that match TRBD1. The CDR3 is made up of 17 amino acids. The V segment lost 6 bases and the J segment 1 base; nucleotides outside the gene matches: 14. The CDR3 loop is CASRAQTGLLGNTEAFF. Written as DNA, the CDR3 is TGTGCCAGCAGAGCCCAGACAGGGTTGTTGGGGAACACTGAAGCTTTCTTT.

The sample holds a few counts of this clonotype. The chain joins TRBV20-1 to TRBJ1-5; D is undetermined. Trimming removed 0 bases at V and 5 bases at J, with 17 bases between. There are 16 residues in the CDR3. Germline V CDR1 and CDR2: DFQATT, SNEGSKA (reference sequence). The CDR3 sequence is CSAREWGRESDQPQHF. CDR3 nucleotide sequence: TGCAGTGCTAGAGAATGGGGTCGGGAATCCGATCAGCCCCAGCATTTT.

The rearrangement links TRBV10-3 to TRBJ1-6; 11 positions match TRBD1. CDR1 and CDR2 from the germline V gene are ENHRY and SYGVKD. The junction had 4 bases not matched to a gene; V was cut back by 8 bases and J by 10 bases. This CDR3 spans 13 amino acids. The CDR3 DNA reads TGTGCCATCGCCGGGACAGGGGGATCACCCCTCCACTTT. Its translation: CAIAGTGGSPLHF.

The J gene is TRBJ1-3, the V gene TRBV28; D not resolved. The CDR3 loop spans 14 amino acids. The germline V gene has CDR1 MDHEN and CDR2 SYDVKM. V lost 8 bases, J lost 0 bases, and 11 bases lay in between. The CDR3 is CASSTPYSGNTIYF. As DNA, the CDR3 is TGTGCCAGCTCGACCCCGTACTCTGGAAACACCATATATTTT. The variable domain in full, with the rest retrieved from reference TRBV28 and TRBJ1-3, is DVKVTQSSRYLVKRTGEKVFLECVQDMDHENMFWYRQDPGLGLRLIYFSYDVKMKEKGDIPEGYSVSREKKERFSLILESASTNQTSMYLCASSTPYSGNTIYFGEGSWLTVV.

This clonotype has more than one count but fewer than ten. As DNA, the CDR3 is TGTGCCAGCAGCCAAGATTTCATGCGGGACAGGGGGTACGAGCAGTACTTC. Translation: CASSQDFMRDRGYEQYF. The chain joins TRBV4-2 to TRBJ2-7; the match to TRBD1 covers 11 bases. CDR1 and CDR2 (germline): LGHNA, YNFKEQ. The CDR3 covers 17 residues. After removal of 0 bases from V and 4 bases from J, the junction contained 8 bases not matched to a gene.

There are a few counts of this clonotype. V and J are TRBV7-9 and TRBJ2-1; 8 nucleotides agree with TRBD2. The trim removed 5 bases at V and 2 bases at J, leaving 5 bases unmatched. The CDR3 extends over 15 amino acids. Germline V gene data show CDR1 as SEHNR and CDR2 as FQNEAQ (reference sequence). CDR3 in DNA: TGTGCCAGCAGCGCGAGCGGGAGTGCCTACAATGAGCAGTTCTTC. As protein: CASSASGSAYNEQFF.

This clonotype has a count of ten or more. V usage is TRBV20-1 and J usage is TRBJ1-2, with TRBD1 identical over 9 bases. The germline CDR1 and CDR2 sequences are DFQATT and SNEGSKA (reference sequence). This CDR3 contains 15 residues. Trimming removed 3 bases from V and 3 bases from J; junction bases left unmatched: 8. The CDR3 nucleotides are TGCAGTGCTAGGGATTACAGGGGGCAAGACTATGGCTACACCTTC. Protein: CSARDYRGQDYGYTF.